These 30 T cell receptor beta chains were all obtained from the same sample, sequenced in a study of blood T cell repertoires in COVID-19. The assay was immunoSEQ multiplex PCR, and TCRdb's table has in-frame clones only and misses some. The sample records some 380,000 clones, about 90% being singletons. Sequences were obtained from PBMCs or T cells enriched from blood (not recorded which). The receptors come from a man in his thirties or forties who had recovered from COVID-19.

This clone showed up just once. This chain uses TRBV10-1 with TRBJ1-4; 8 bases line up with TRBD1. Germline V gives CDR1 WNHNN, CDR2 SYGVQD (reference sequence). The V gene end was trimmed by 7 bases and the J gene end by 5 bases; junction bases not matched to a gene: 3. There are 13 residues in the CDR3. The chain's CDR3 is CASIRTGNEKLFF. CDR3 coding DNA: TGCGCCAGCATCCGGACAGGGAATGAAAAACTGTTTTTT.

The chain links TRBV7-9 to TRBJ1-5, with 10 nucleotides matching TRBD1. CDR3 size: 17 residues. Germline trimming cut 5 bases from V and 3 bases from J; bases unmatched to any gene: 10. Germline V gene sequence: CDR1 SEHNR, CDR2 FQNEAQ (reference sequence). The CDR3 bases are TGTGCCAGCAGCATGACACCGGGACAGGGGTCCAATCAGCCCCAGCATTTT. This encodes CASSMTPGQGSNQPQHF.

The table lists this clone with a count of one. V gene TRBV7-6 combines with J gene TRBJ2-3; D is possibly TRBD2 (7 bases). V dropped 6 bases and J dropped 3 bases, with 19 bases sitting between them. The germline gives CDR1 SGHVS, CDR2 FNYEAQ. CDR3 length equals 16 residues. In nucleotides, the CDR3 is TGTGCCAGCAGTCGATCGGGGGGCTCCCTTACAGATACGCAGTATTTT. Translating gives CASSRSGGSLTDTQYF. Filled out from reference TRBV7-6 and TRBJ2-3, the complete variable domain reads GAGVSQSPRYKVTKRGQDVALRCDPISGHVSLYWYRQALGQGPEFLTYFNYEAQQDKSGLPNDRFSAERPEGSISTLTIQRTEQRDSAMYRCASSRSGGSLTDTQYFGPGTRLTVL.

This clone was recorded only once. J is TRBJ1-3 and V is TRBV3-1 (or the pseudogene TRBV3-2); the D gene is possibly TRBD1 (5 bases). V lost 2 bases and J 0 bases, leaving 14 bases between the germline ends. CDR1 and CDR2 (germline): LGHDT, YNNKEL (reference sequence). The CDR3 contains 17 residues. The CDR3 sequence: CASSQRLQGYSGNTIYF. CDR3 DNA: TGTGCCAGCAGCCAACGCCTCCAGGGATACTCTGGAAACACCATATATTTT.

The V gene is TRBV29-1, the J gene TRBJ2-2; D uncertain. Trimming took 6 bases from V and 0 from J, leaving 14 bases between them. Germline V gene data show CDR1 as SQVTM and CDR2 as ANQGSEA. This CDR3 has 15 residues. CDR3 in amino acids: CSVATVYANTGELFF. The CDR3, as DNA: TGCAGCGTCGCTACAGTCTATGCGAACACCGGGGAGCTGTTTTTT.

The chain recombines TRBV5-1 with TRBJ1-4; TRBD1 matches at 7 bases. The CDR3 runs 15 residues. V lost 1 base, J lost 3 bases, and 3 bases stayed unmatched. Germline CDR1 is SGHRS and CDR2 is YFSETQ. DNA for the CDR3: TGCGCCAGCAGCTTGCAGCAGGGGGCTAATGAAAAACTGTTTTTT. Translated: CASSLQQGANEKLFF.

The chain carries TRBV19 and TRBJ2-3; 7 positions match TRBD1. The germline V gene has CDR1 LNHDA and CDR2 SQIVND (reference sequence). Trimming at V came to 5 bases and at J to 2 bases, leaving 4 bases not matched to a gene. CDR3 size: 14 residues. For the CDR3, the DNA is TGTGCCAGTAGTCAGGGACAGAACACAGATACGCAGTATTTT. Encoded protein: CASSQGQNTDTQYF.

J is TRBJ1-4 and V is TRBV7-9; TRBD1 matches at 7 bases. CDR1 is SEHNR, CDR2 FQNEAQ, per germline (reference sequence). V shed 6 bases, J shed 2 bases, and the junction held 6 bases outside the gene matches. This CDR3 has 15 amino acids. The DNA for the CDR3 is TGTGCCAGCAGACGAGACAGGGTGACTAATGAAAAACTGTTTTTT. It codes for CASRRDRVTNEKLFF. Drawing the rest from reference TRBV7-9 and TRBJ1-4, the complete variable domain is DTGVSQNPRHKITKRGQNVTFRCDPISEHNRLYWYRQTLGQGPEFLTYFQNEAQLEKSRLLSDRFSAERPKGSFSTLEIQRTEQGDSAMYLCASRRDRVTNEKLFFGSGTQLSVL.

The chain has TRBV19 and TRBJ2-3, with TRBD1 matching over 7 bases. Germline loops: CDR1 LNHDA, CDR2 SQIVND (reference sequence). Trimming at V came to 3 bases and at J to 2 bases, leaving 5 bases not matched to a gene. CDR3 length equals 15 residues. DNA of the CDR3: TGTGCCAGTAGTATGACAGGGCGGAACACAGATACGCAGTATTTT. Protein sequence: CASSMTGRNTDTQYF.

The chain joins TRBV19 to TRBJ2-3; 7 nucleotides align to TRBD1. Losses at the gene ends were 6 bases for V and 0 bases for J; bases not matched to a gene: 9. The V gene's germline CDR1 is LNHDA and CDR2 SQIVND (reference sequence). The CDR3 is made up of 16 amino acids. The CDR3 region is CASSRPTGFSTDTQYF. CDR3 DNA sequence: TGTGCCAGTAGCCGCCCGACAGGGTTCAGCACAGATACGCAGTATTTT.

The CDR3 here is CASSSATAITDTQYF. CDR3 in DNA: TGTGCCAGTAGTTCAGCGACAGCGATCACAGATACGCAGTATTTT. This rearrangement joins TRBV19 to TRBJ2-3; TRBD1 is a possible D gene (5 bases). The ends were cut back, 5 bases at V and 2 bases at J, with 14 bases in the middle. This CDR3 has 15 residues. Germline lookup yields CDR1 LNHDA and CDR2 SQIVND (reference sequence). Based on the CDR3 plus reference TRBV19 and TRBJ2-3, the full variable domain is DGGITQSPKYLFRKEGQNVTLSCEQNLNHDAMYWYRQDPGQGLRLIYYSQIVNDFQKGDIAEGYSVSREKKESFPLTVTSAQKNPTAFYLCASSSATAITDTQYFGPGTRLTVL.

The CDR3 region has the DNA TGTGCCAGCAGCGGACAGGGCTTAGACTATGGCTACACCTTC. The encoded protein is CASSGQGLDYGYTF. The chain combines TRBV6-5 with TRBJ1-2, with 8 bases that match TRBD1. Germline CDR1 MNHEY, CDR2 SVGAGI. Losses at the gene ends were 6 bases for V and 3 bases for J; bases not matched to a gene: 6. The CDR3 has 14 amino acids.

Points on this clone: The sample carries other DNA sequences with the same CDR3. The genes are TRBV9 and TRBJ2-7; 7 nucleotides match TRBD2. Losses at the gene ends were 2 bases for V and 0 bases for J; bases not matched to a gene: 2. The germline gives CDR1 SGDLS, CDR2 YYNGEE. CDR3 size: 14 residues. CDR3 protein: CASSVGGSSYEQYF. The CDR3 DNA is TGTGCCAGCAGCGTTGGCGGGAGCTCCTACGAGCAGTACTTC.

This clone was observed once. The V and J genes are TRBV2 and TRBJ2-2; 8 bases line up with TRBD1. V was pared by 10 bases and J by 5 bases, with 12 bases of the junction left unmatched. In germline, CDR1 is SNHLY, CDR2 FYNNEI. This CDR3 region has 15 residues. The CDR3 nucleotides read TGTGCCACCCTACGTAGACAGGGGACGACCGGGGAGCTGTTTTTT. It yields the protein CATLRRQGTTGELFF.

The chain employs TRBV7-9 and TRBJ1-2, with 7 positions matching TRBD1. Trimming cost V 5 bases and J 0 bases; bases outside gene matches: 12. The CDR3 spans 17 residues. Germline-derived CDR1 and CDR2 are SEHNR and FQNEAQ (reference sequence). The CDR3 coding sequence is TGTGCCAGCAGCCCCCGGGACAGCTTTGTCCCTAACTATGGCTACACCTTC. It specifies CASSPRDSFVPNYGYTF. Supplemented by reference TRBV7-9 and TRBJ1-2, the full variable domain reads DTGVSQNPRHKITKRGQNVTFRCDPISEHNRLYWYRQTLGQGPEFLTYFQNEAQLEKSRLLSDRFSAERPKGSFSTLEIQRTEQGDSAMYLCASSPRDSFVPNYGYTFGSGTRLTVV.

This chain links TRBV6-5 with TRBJ1-2; unclear D gene. CDR1 and CDR2 from the germline V gene are MNHEY and SVGAGI. CDR3 length: 14 residues. Trimming left V 5 bases short and J 2 bases short, with 12 bases between. The CDR3 DNA reads as TGTGCCAGCAGTCAAACGGGGATGAACTATGGCTACACCTTC. It yields the protein CASSQTGMNYGYTF.

The V call is TRBV9, the J call TRBJ1-1; D ambiguous. The CDR3 runs to 13 residues. Deletions cut 1 base from V and 4 bases from J, with 8 bases between. The germline V gene encodes CDR1 SGDLS and CDR2 YYNGEE. CDR3 bases: TGTGCCAGCAGCGTAAACACGGGCACTGAAGCTTTCTTT. This sequence encodes CASSVNTGTEAFF.

This chain connects TRBV10-3 to TRBJ1-2; D might be TRBD1 (5 bases). Per germline, CDR1 ENHRY and CDR2 SYGVKD. The V end was cut by 3 bases, the J end by 1 base, with 6 bases between. This CDR3 contains 13 residues. Written as DNA, the CDR3 is TGTGCCATCAGTGACCAGGGTAACTATGGCTACACCTTC. Translated, it gives CAISDQGNYGYTF.

The V gene is TRBV12-3 or TRBV12-4, the J gene TRBJ1-1; D remains unclear. This CDR3 contains 13 residues. The ends were cut back, 7 bases at V and 0 bases at J, with 9 bases in the middle. This CDR3 reads CASNPELNTEAFF. The CDR3 DNA reads TGTGCCAGCAACCCAGAATTGAACACTGAAGCTTTCTTT.

This chain uses TRBV5-1 with TRBJ1-6; 9 nucleotides match TRBD1. Germline V gene data show CDR1 as SGHRS and CDR2 as YFSETQ. The CDR3 sequence is 16 residues long. After removal of 0 bases from V and 5 bases from J, the junction contained 3 bases not matched to a gene. Here the CDR3 reads CASSLGTGANNSPLHF. CDR3 coding DNA: TGCGCCAGCAGCTTGGGGACAGGGGCAAATAATTCACCCCTCCACTTT. Looking up the rest from reference TRBV5-1 and TRBJ1-6 gives the full variable domain: KAGVTQTPRYLIKTRGQQVTLSCSPISGHRSVSWYQQTPGQGLQFLFEYFSETQRNKGNFPGRFSGRQFSNSRSEMNVSTLELGDSALYLCASSLGTGANNSPLHFGNGTRLTVT.

This clone showed up just a few times. This chain connects TRBV4-1 to TRBJ1-2; D may be TRBD1 (5 bases). Trimming removed 4 bases at V and 3 bases at J, with 12 bases between. The CDR3 runs 14 residues. The V gene's germline CDR1 is MGHRA and CDR2 YSYEKL. CDR3 sequence (DNA): TGCGCCAGCAGCCGCGAGGCCAGGGACTATGGCTACACCTTC. Protein sequence: CASSREARDYGYTF.

The V and J genes are TRBV29-1 and TRBJ1-2, with a possible D match to TRBD1 (6 bases). The V gene's germline CDR1 is SQVTM and CDR2 ANQGSEA. The CDR3 consists of 14 residues. The ends were cut back, 2 bases at V and 8 bases at J, with 18 bases in the middle. CDR3: CSVEFEGSGEGYTF. The CDR3 nucleotides read TGCAGCGTTGAATTTGAGGGGTCAGGGGAGGGCTACACCTTC.

A word on this clone: At one of its ends the junction is not consistent with the germline gene, which may arise from a read error. The chain carries TRBV7-2 and TRBJ1-2, with D tentatively TRBD1 (5 bases). The CDR3 extends over 13 amino acids. In germline, CDR1 is SGHTA, CDR2 FQGNSA. CDR3 DNA sequence: TGTGCCAGCAGCTCCGGGACTCTGGATCTGGAGGGCTTC. It specifies CASSSGTLDLEGF.

The V and J genes are TRBV3-1 (or the pseudogene TRBV3-2) and TRBJ1-4; maybe TRBD1 (5 bases). The germline V gene encodes CDR1 LGHDT and CDR2 YNNKEL (reference sequence). CDR3 length: 13 residues. V was clipped by 4 bases and J by 8 bases, with 11 bases between them. CDR3 nucleotide sequence: TGTGCCAGCAGCCCCCAGGGTGTCGAAAAACTGTTTTTT. It codes for CASSPQGVEKLFF.

The chain employs TRBV7-2 and TRBJ2-1, with 11 bases fitting TRBD2. This CDR3 is built from 15 residues. V was clipped by 6 bases and J by 10 bases; unmatched bases: 11. CDR1 is SGHTA and CDR2 is FQGNSA in the germline V gene. The CDR3: CASRVAGGQGGEQFF. CDR3 in DNA: TGTGCCAGCAGGGTAGCGGGGGGGCAAGGCGGCGAGCAGTTCTTC.

V usage is TRBV7-9 and J usage is TRBJ1-3; the match to TRBD1 covers 7 bases. V lost 5 bases, J lost 4 bases, and 5 bases stayed unmatched. The CDR3 consists of 14 residues. Germline CDR1 SEHNR, CDR2 FQNEAQ (reference sequence). Here the CDR3 DNA reads TGTGCCAGCAGCCCGACAGGGTCAGGAAACACCATATATTTT. It encodes CASSPTGSGNTIYF.

The V and J genes are TRBV2 and TRBJ1-4; D call uncertain. V was clipped by 3 bases and J by 8 bases, with 7 bases between them. Germline CDR1 SNHLY, CDR2 FYNNEI. This CDR3 comprises 12 residues. The CDR3 DNA sequence: TGTGCCAGCAGTGATAGGCGGGAAAAACTGTTTTTT. Translated, it gives CASSDRREKLFF.

The V call is TRBV12-5, the J call TRBJ1-2; D is perhaps TRBD1 (6 bases). Germline assignment: CDR1 LGHNT and CDR2 FRNRAP. V gave up 7 bases and J gave up 2 bases, with 11 bases separating them. The CDR3 totals 13 residues. The CDR3 DNA reads as TGTGCTAGTGAGGCAGGGGCAAACTATGGCTACACCTTC. Its protein product is CASEAGANYGYTF.

The chain links TRBV9 to TRBJ1-2, with D possibly TRBD1 on 5 matching bases. V lost 0 bases to trimming and J lost 4 bases, with 10 bases between them. The germline V gene encodes CDR1 SGDLS and CDR2 YYNGEE. This CDR3 has 14 amino acids. In DNA, the CDR3 is TGTGCCAGCAGCGTAGCAACAGGATTCTATGGCTACACCTTC. Translated, it gives CASSVATGFYGYTF. The whole variable domain, filled in from reference TRBV9 and TRBJ1-2, reads DSGVTQTPKHLITATGQRVTLRCSPRSGDLSVYWYQQSLDQGLQFLIQYYNGEERAKGNILERFSAQQFPDLHSELNLSSLELGDSALYFCASSVATGFYGYTFGSGTRLTVV.

On this clone itself: Distinct nucleotide sequences in the sample also encode this CDR3. The chain carries TRBV5-4 and TRBJ2-2, with 9 bases identical to TRBD2. V lost 7 bases to trimming and J lost 5 bases; unmatched junction nucleotides: 12. CDR1 SGHNT and CDR2 YYREEE come from the germline V gene (reference sequence). CDR3 size: 16 residues. As DNA, the CDR3 is TGTGCCAGCCGCCGGCGGGGGGGCGCGGGGACCGGGGAGCTGTTTTTT. Translating gives CASRRRGGAGTGELFF.